This T cell receptor beta chain stems from a study of blood T cell repertoires in COVID-19. Study overall: Acute and convalescent COVID-19 specimens originated in the United States, Italy and Spain. The analysed material was cDNA or gDNA that came from T cells, B-cell-depleted T cells, or PBMCs.

Data came from immunoSEQ multiplex PCR; TCRdb stores just in-frame clones and leaves some out. Of over 100,000 clones in the sample, about 83% were seen once. Study members were between roughly 18 and 100 years old and lived in approximately 25 US regions. V was clipped by 1 base and J by 10 bases, with 18 bases between them. The CDR3 covers 16 residues. The germline V gene has CDR1 SGHRS and CDR2 YFSETQ. This chain joins TRBV5-1 and TRBJ1-6; D might be TRBD1 (5 bases). This receptor was obtained from a young woman who had recovered from COVID-19. Specimen: PBMCs or T cells enriched from blood (not recorded which). This CDR3 is CASSLPGGGDRSPLHF. In DNA, the CDR3 is TGCGCCAGCAGCTTGCCCGGTGGGGGGGATCGGTCACCCCTCCACTTT.